This T cell receptor beta chain was retrieved from a study of regulatory T cells in long-lasting Graves disease. Study conclusions and caveats: The study found TRBV28, TRBJ1-2 and TRBJ2-5 favored in persistent disease. Because few samples were included, accuracy may have been lower.

Building of the TCR beta libraries involved iRepertoire HTBI primers and Arm-PCR of CDR3 regions. TCRdb ran MiXCR on the multiplex PCR reads and lists one entry per CDR3 protein. The table records about 500,000 distinct CDR3 sequences, about 12% of them present only once. In this sample, this clonotype turned up many times. Its cognate antigen is unknown. Time point: newly diagnosed GD, antithyroid drugs for less than 3 months. The TCR library was made from RNA extracted from PBMCs. Trimming removed 3 bases from V and 4 bases from J, with 9 bases in between. Per germline, CDR1 MDHEN and CDR2 SYDVKM. CDR3 length: 13 residues. The data also belong to a second study, concerning T cells in Graves' hyperthyroidism and ophthalmopathy. That source reports: The HTBI primer set was used in a first-round RT-PCR of the TCR CDR3. Most thyroid clonotypes expanded above 0.001 appeared in blood too.

Sequenced material: peripheral blood mononuclear cells (PBMCs), taken at new diagnosis, from a patient treated with antithyroid drugs. The sequence came from a woman in her 30s with Graves disease. The rearrangement uses TRBV28 and TRBJ1-1, with TRBD1 as a possible D gene (5 bases). The CDR3 nucleotides are TGTGCCAGCAGTTTCGGGGGTGCCACTGAAGCTTTCTTT. This codes for CASSFGGATEAFF.